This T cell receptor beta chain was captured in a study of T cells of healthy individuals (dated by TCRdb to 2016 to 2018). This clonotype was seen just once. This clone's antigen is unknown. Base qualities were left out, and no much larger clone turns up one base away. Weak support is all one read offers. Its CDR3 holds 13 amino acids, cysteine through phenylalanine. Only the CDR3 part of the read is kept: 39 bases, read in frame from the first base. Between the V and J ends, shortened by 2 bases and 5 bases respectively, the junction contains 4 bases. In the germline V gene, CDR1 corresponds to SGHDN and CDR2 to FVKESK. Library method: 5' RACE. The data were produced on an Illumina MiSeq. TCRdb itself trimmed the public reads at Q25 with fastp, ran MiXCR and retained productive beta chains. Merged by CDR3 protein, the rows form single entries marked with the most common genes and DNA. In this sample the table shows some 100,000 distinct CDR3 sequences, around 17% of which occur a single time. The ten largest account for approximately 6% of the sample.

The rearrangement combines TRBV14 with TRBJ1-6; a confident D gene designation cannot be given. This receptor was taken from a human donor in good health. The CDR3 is CASSQSHNSPLHF. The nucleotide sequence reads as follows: TGTGCCAGCAGCCAATCCCATAATTCACCCCTCCACTTT. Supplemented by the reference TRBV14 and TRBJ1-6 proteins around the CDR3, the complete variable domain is EAGVTQFPSHSVIEKGQTVTLRCDPISGHDNLYWYRRVMGKEIKFLLHFVKESKQDESGMPNNRFLAERTGGTYSTLKVQPAELEDSGVYFCASSQSHNSPLHFGNGTRLTVT.